The entry below describes one TCR beta chain. This entry is derived from a study of monozygotic twins with inflammatory bowel disease. TCRdb re-called the 5' RACE reads and shows each CDR3 protein once, DNA omitted. The sample has around 150,000 distinct CDR3 sequences. Germline values: CDR1 LGHNA, CDR2 YNFKEQ. This CDR3 spans 12 amino acids. The receptor comes from a human donor with ulcerative colitis or Crohn's disease, or a healthy co-twin of an affected twin (not recorded which). This chain connects TRBV4-2 to TRBJ1-2. Sequencing used blood. The CDR3 here is CASSQVLDGYTF.